Listed below are T cell receptor beta chains from one sample, sequenced in a study of human T cells and chemical hapten exposure. In TCRdb, the RACE reads were re-called with MiXCR into one record per CDR3 protein. Altogether about 380,000 distinct CDR3 sequences are present, roughly 5.3% being singletons, with the ten largest covering just over 2.5%. The sequencing used whole blood, collected in connection with sensitization to the hapten diphenylcyclopropenone (DPC). The receptors were gathered from a woman aged 50 to 60 with alopecia areata. Some clones in this sample may be carry-over from other donors' samples. Both conserved end residues are part of each CDR3. The order of the fields is clone size, D gene, V gene, J gene, CDR3 protein, CDR3 DNA. D genes are given only for firm matches. Clone size is stated in some rows and not others, as once, few, many or a class when expanded.

clone size: NA; D gene: TRBD1; V gene: TRBV20-1; J gene: TRBJ2-2; CDR3 protein: CSARPMTGKGSTGELFF; CDR3 DNA: TGCAGTGCTAGACCTATGACAGGGAAGGGTAGCACCGGGGAGCTGTTTTTT
clone size: many; D gene: NA; V gene: TRBV10-3; J gene: TRBJ2-7; CDR3 protein: CAISDVRGDEQYF; CDR3 DNA: TGTGCCATCAGTGATGTGAGGGGAGACGAGCAGTACTTC
clone size: many; D gene: NA; V gene: TRBV5-4; J gene: TRBJ2-7; CDR3 protein: CASSLKGRSYEQYF; CDR3 DNA: TGTGCCAGCAGCCTCAAGGGACGGTCCTACGAGCAGTACTTC
clone size: few; D gene: NA; V gene: TRBV5-4; J gene: TRBJ2-2; CDR3 protein: CAISREPNTGELFF; CDR3 DNA: TGTGCCATTTCCCGGGAGCCGAACACCGGGGAGCTGTTTTTT
clone size: NA; D gene: NA; V gene: TRBV25-1; J gene: TRBJ1-1; CDR3 protein: CASSVVMGVRTEAFF; CDR3 DNA: TGTGCCAGCAGTGTCGTTATGGGGGTGAGGACTGAAGCTTTCTTT
clone size: many; D gene: NA; V gene: TRBV6-1; J gene: TRBJ1-5; CDR3 protein: CASSENFNQPQHF; CDR3 DNA: TGTGCCAGCAGTGAAAACTTCAATCAGCCCCAGCATTTT
clone size: many; D gene: TRBD2; V gene: TRBV4-2; J gene: TRBJ2-3; CDR3 protein: CASSQGLAVDTQYF; CDR3 DNA: TGTGCCAGCAGCCAAGGACTAGCCGTGGATACGCAGTATTTT
clone size: many; D gene: TRBD2; V gene: TRBV7-2; J gene: TRBJ2-5; CDR3 protein: CASSTFLAGGTETQYF; CDR3 DNA: TGTGCCAGCAGCACCTTCCTAGCGGGGGGCACAGAGACCCAGTACTTC
clone size: many; D gene: TRBD1; V gene: TRBV9; J gene: TRBJ2-7; CDR3 protein: CASSTWDSPYEQYF; CDR3 DNA: TGTGCCAGCAGCACCTGGGACAGCCCTTACGAGCAGTACTTC
clone size: NA; D gene: NA; V gene: TRBV27; J gene: TRBJ2-7; CDR3 protein: CASSLVGYDYEQYF; CDR3 DNA: TGTGCCAGCAGCCTCGTGGGGTACGACTACGAGCAGTACTTC
clone size: many; D gene: NA; V gene: TRBV7-3; J gene: TRBJ2-2; CDR3 protein: CASSLRPGALTGELFF; CDR3 DNA: TGTGCCAGCAGCTTACGGCCAGGGGCGCTAACCGGGGAGCTGTTTTTT
clone size: NA; D gene: NA; V gene: TRBV6-5; J gene: TRBJ2-3; CDR3 protein: CASRHKQGTQYF; CDR3 DNA: TGTGCCAGCAGGCATAAGCAGGGTACGCAGTATTTT
clone size: many; D gene: NA; V gene: TRBV30; J gene: TRBJ2-5; CDR3 protein: CAWTAAKETQYF; CDR3 DNA: TGTGCCTGGACGGCGGCCAAAGAGACCCAGTACTTC
clone size: NA; D gene: NA; V gene: TRBV5-1; J gene: TRBJ1-1; CDR3 protein: CASSLGQDNTEAFF; CDR3 DNA: TGCGCCAGCAGCTTGGGACAGGACAACACTGAAGCTTTCTTT
clone size: few; D gene: NA; V gene: TRBV4-2; J gene: TRBJ2-7; CDR3 protein: CASSPETRTQPPFGYEQYF; CDR3 DNA: TGTGCCAGCAGCCCGGAAACTCGGACTCAACCCCCCTTCGGTTACGAGCAGTACTTC
clone size: few; D gene: NA; V gene: TRBV5-1; J gene: TRBJ1-6; CDR3 protein: CASSLDGRFDSPLHF; CDR3 DNA: TGCGCCAGCAGCTTGGATGGGCGCTTCGATTCACCCCTCCACTTT
clone size: many; D gene: NA; V gene: TRBV5-5; J gene: TRBJ1-6; CDR3 protein: CASSPGSDSPLHF; CDR3 DNA: TGTGCCAGCAGCCCCGGGTCAGATTCACCCCTCCACTTT
clone size: many; D gene: NA; V gene: TRBV21-1; J gene: TRBJ1-1; CDR3 protein: CASSTQERVESTEAFF; CDR3 DNA: TGTGCCAGCAGCACACAAGAGAGGGTTGAGTCCACTGAAGCTTTCTTT
clone size: many; D gene: TRBD1; V gene: TRBV28; J gene: TRBJ2-3; CDR3 protein: CASSSTGVGDTQYF; CDR3 DNA: TGTGCCAGCAGTTCGACAGGGGTTGGAGATACGCAGTATTTT
clone size: many; D gene: NA; V gene: TRBV6-5; J gene: TRBJ2-5; CDR3 protein: CASSPWTEMYQETQYF; CDR3 DNA: TGTGCCAGCAGCCCGTGGACAGAAATGTACCAAGAGACCCAGTACTTC
clone size: few; D gene: NA; V gene: TRBV29-1; J gene: TRBJ1-1; CDR3 protein: CSVADSRATEAFF; CDR3 DNA: TGCAGCGTTGCGGACTCCCGTGCGACTGAAGCTTTCTTT
clone size: NA; D gene: TRBD1; V gene: TRBV12-3/TRBV12-4; J gene: TRBJ2-7; CDR3 protein: CASSLVGQGVYEQYF; CDR3 DNA: TGTGCCAGCAGTTTAGTGGGACAGGGCGTTTACGAGCAGTACTTC
clone size: many; D gene: TRBD2; V gene: TRBV20-1; J gene: TRBJ2-7; CDR3 protein: CSALHSGLADLEQYF; CDR3 DNA: TGCAGTGCTCTTCACTCGGGACTAGCGGATCTCGAGCAGTACTTC
clone size: NA; D gene: TRBD2; V gene: TRBV4-3; J gene: TRBJ2-5; CDR3 protein: CASSQEAAGVWETQYF; CDR3 DNA: TGCGCCAGCAGCCAAGAGGCGGCGGGGGTTTGGGAGACCCAGTACTTC
clone size: many; D gene: NA; V gene: TRBV2; J gene: TRBJ1-2; CDR3 protein: CASIEEGISNYGYTF; CDR3 DNA: TGTGCCAGCATCGAGGAGGGGATTTCGAACTATGGCTACACCTTC
clone size: many; D gene: NA; V gene: TRBV2; J gene: TRBJ1-5; CDR3 protein: CASSELADALTQHF; CDR3 DNA: TGTGCCAGCAGTGAGCTGGCGGACGCGCTGACCCAGCATTTT
clone size: few; D gene: NA; V gene: TRBV6-6; J gene: TRBJ2-3; CDR3 protein: CASSSESTDTQYF; CDR3 DNA: TGTGCCAGCAGCTCCGAGTCCACAGATACGCAGTATTTT
clone size: few; D gene: TRBD2; V gene: TRBV7-2; J gene: TRBJ2-5; CDR3 protein: CASSLAAGGPETQYF; CDR3 DNA: TGTGCCAGCAGCTTAGCGGCGGGAGGGCCGGAGACCCAGTACTTC
clone size: many; D gene: NA; V gene: TRBV12-3/TRBV12-4; J gene: TRBJ1-6; CDR3 protein: CASSTPPGRGRNNSPLHF; CDR3 DNA: TGTGCCAGCAGTACCCCCCCTGGCAGGGGTAGGAATAATTCACCCCTCCACTTT
clone size: NA; D gene: NA; V gene: TRBV5-4; J gene: TRBJ2-3; CDR3 protein: CASSIDADTQYF; CDR3 DNA: TGTGCCAGCAGCATTGACGCAGATACGCAGTATTTT
clone size: many; D gene: TRBD2; V gene: TRBV15; J gene: TRBJ2-2; CDR3 protein: CATSMGLAGSNTGELFF; CDR3 DNA: TGTGCCACCAGCATGGGACTAGCGGGCTCGAACACCGGGGAGCTGTTTTTT
clone size: few; D gene: TRBD2; V gene: TRBV29-1; J gene: TRBJ2-4; CDR3 protein: CSVDLAGGPKNIQYF; CDR3 DNA: TGCAGCGTTGACTTAGCGGGAGGGCCCAAAAACATTCAGTACTTC
clone size: many; D gene: TRBD2; V gene: TRBV7-8; J gene: TRBJ2-1; CDR3 protein: CASSPPGGGYNEQFF; CDR3 DNA: TGTGCCAGCAGCCCACCTGGCGGGGGGTACAATGAGCAGTTCTTC
clone size: NA; D gene: NA; V gene: TRBV6-2/TRBV6-3; J gene: TRBJ2-1; CDR3 protein: CASRVGDEQFF; CDR3 DNA: TGTGCCAGCCGCGTCGGGGATGAGCAGTTCTTC
clone size: many; D gene: TRBD2; V gene: TRBV2; J gene: TRBJ2-5; CDR3 protein: CASRTGLAIQETQYF; CDR3 DNA: TGTGCCAGCAGAACGGGACTAGCGATCCAAGAGACCCAGTACTTC
clone size: few; D gene: TRBD1; V gene: TRBV7-2; J gene: TRBJ1-6; CDR3 protein: CASSLADREGSPLHF; CDR3 DNA: TGTGCCAGCAGCTTAGCGGACAGGGAGGGATCACCCCTCCACTTT
clone size: NA; D gene: NA; V gene: TRBV12-3/TRBV12-4; J gene: TRBJ2-1; CDR3 protein: CASSLGSQHLANEQFF; CDR3 DNA: TGTGCCAGCAGTTTGGGTTCCCAGCACTTGGCCAATGAGCAGTTCTTC
clone size: many; D gene: NA; V gene: TRBV20-1; J gene: TRBJ1-1; CDR3 protein: CSASNSGKNTEAFF; CDR3 DNA: TGCAGTGCTAGTAATTCTGGAAAGAACACTGAAGCTTTCTTT
clone size: few; D gene: TRBD2; V gene: TRBV18; J gene: TRBJ2-7; CDR3 protein: CASSPFGTSGSYEQYF; CDR3 DNA: TGTGCCAGCTCACCATTTGGGACTAGCGGGAGTTACGAGCAGTACTTC
clone size: many; D gene: NA; V gene: TRBV29-1; J gene: TRBJ2-5; CDR3 protein: CSVAQAIETQYF; CDR3 DNA: TGCAGCGTTGCCCAGGCGATAGAGACCCAGTACTTC
clone size: many; D gene: NA; V gene: TRBV7-2; J gene: TRBJ2-3; CDR3 protein: CASLFTDTQYF; CDR3 DNA: TGTGCCAGCCTCTTCACAGATACGCAGTATTTT
clone size: NA; D gene: TRBD1; V gene: TRBV20-1; J gene: TRBJ1-4; CDR3 protein: CSASPGQVNEKLFF; CDR3 DNA: TGCAGTGCTAGCCCGGGACAGGTTAATGAAAAACTGTTTTTT
clone size: few; D gene: NA; V gene: TRBV6-5; J gene: TRBJ1-5; CDR3 protein: CASSYSGWRQPQHF; CDR3 DNA: TGTGCCAGCAGTTACTCGGGCTGGCGGCAGCCCCAGCATTTT
clone size: many; D gene: NA; V gene: TRBV2; J gene: TRBJ1-2; CDR3 protein: CASSEASFVRGAANYGYTF; CDR3 DNA: TGTGCCAGCAGTGAAGCAAGTTTCGTTAGGGGGGCGGCTAACTATGGCTACACCTTC
clone size: few; D gene: TRBD2; V gene: TRBV20-1; J gene: TRBJ2-3; CDR3 protein: CSARPTSGGSTDTQYF; CDR3 DNA: TGCAGTGCTAGACCAACTAGCGGGGGCTCCACAGATACGCAGTATTTT
clone size: many; D gene: NA; V gene: TRBV28; J gene: TRBJ1-4; CDR3 protein: CASSLGQTNEKLFF; CDR3 DNA: TGTGCCAGCAGTTTAGGGCAGACTAATGAAAAACTGTTTTTT
clone size: few; D gene: NA; V gene: TRBV12-3/TRBV12-4; J gene: TRBJ2-5; CDR3 protein: CASSPSRGSQETQYF; CDR3 DNA: TGTGCCAGCAGTCCTTCCCGGGGCTCCCAAGAGACCCAGTACTTC
clone size: NA; D gene: TRBD1; V gene: TRBV20-1; J gene: TRBJ1-6; CDR3 protein: CSAREDRVSPLHF; CDR3 DNA: TGCAGTGCTAGAGAGGACAGGGTTTCACCCCTCCACTTT
clone size: NA; D gene: TRBD2; V gene: TRBV7-2; J gene: TRBJ2-3; CDR3 protein: CASSLARRGGLAVTDTQYF; CDR3 DNA: TGTGCCAGCAGCTTAGCTAGACGGGGGGGTCTAGCGGTCACAGATACGCAGTATTTT
clone size: few; D gene: NA; V gene: TRBV3-1; J gene: TRBJ1-2; CDR3 protein: CASSQLQGHLGYGYTF; CDR3 DNA: TGTGCCAGCAGCCAGTTACAGGGTCACCTAGGCTATGGCTACACCTTC
clone size: NA; D gene: NA; V gene: TRBV3-1; J gene: TRBJ2-2; CDR3 protein: CASSQNHQANTGELFF; CDR3 DNA: TGTGCCAGCAGCCAAAACCACCAGGCGAACACCGGGGAGCTGTTTTTT
clone size: many; D gene: NA; V gene: TRBV7-6; J gene: TRBJ2-2; CDR3 protein: CASSSGGFVGELFF; CDR3 DNA: TGTGCCAGCAGCTCCGGGGGATTTGTCGGGGAGCTGTTTTTT
clone size: few; D gene: TRBD1; V gene: TRBV28; J gene: TRBJ1-1; CDR3 protein: CASSSSLQGAAFF; CDR3 DNA: TGTGCCAGCAGTTCTTCCTTACAGGGGGCAGCTTTCTTT
clone size: NA; D gene: TRBD1; V gene: TRBV12-3/TRBV12-4; J gene: TRBJ1-1; CDR3 protein: CASSLELAGGTEAFF; CDR3 DNA: TGTGCCAGCAGTTTAGAGTTGGCAGGGGGGACGGAAGCTTTCTTT
clone size: NA; D gene: TRBD2; V gene: TRBV29-1; J gene: TRBJ2-7; CDR3 protein: CSAGTSDYEQYF; CDR3 DNA: TGCAGCGCCGGGACTAGCGACTACGAGCAGTACTTC
clone size: many; D gene: TRBD2; V gene: TRBV27; J gene: TRBJ2-1; CDR3 protein: CASSSERGGRDEQFF; CDR3 DNA: TGTGCCAGCAGTTCAGAGCGGGGGGGCCGCGATGAGCAGTTCTTC
clone size: few; D gene: TRBD1; V gene: TRBV28; J gene: TRBJ1-6; CDR3 protein: CASTKRDRNNSPLHF; CDR3 DNA: TGTGCCAGCACGAAACGGGACAGAAATAATTCACCCCTCCACTTT
clone size: few; D gene: TRBD1; V gene: TRBV20-1; J gene: TRBJ2-6; CDR3 protein: CSALTGAIPGANVLTF; CDR3 DNA: TGCAGTGCCCTGACAGGGGCAATTCCTGGGGCCAACGTCCTGACTTTC
clone size: few; D gene: NA; V gene: TRBV30; J gene: TRBJ2-3; CDR3 protein: CAWYSGLGDTQYF; CDR3 DNA: TGTGCCTGGTACTCGGGACTTGGGGATACGCAGTATTTT